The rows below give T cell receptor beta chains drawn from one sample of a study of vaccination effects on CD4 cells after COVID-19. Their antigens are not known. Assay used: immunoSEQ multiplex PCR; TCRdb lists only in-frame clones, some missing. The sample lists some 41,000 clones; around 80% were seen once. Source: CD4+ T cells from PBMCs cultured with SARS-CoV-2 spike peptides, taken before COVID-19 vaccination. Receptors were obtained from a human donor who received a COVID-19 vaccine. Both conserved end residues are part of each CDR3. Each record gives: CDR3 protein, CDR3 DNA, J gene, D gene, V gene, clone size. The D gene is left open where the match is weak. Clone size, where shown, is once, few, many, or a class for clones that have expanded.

cdr3_aa: CASSLATGDGYTF
cdr3_nt: TGCGCCAGCAGCCTCGCGACAGGGGATGGCTACACCTTC
j_call: TRBJ1-2
d_call: TRBD1
v_call: TRBV5-1
clone_size: few

cdr3_aa: CASSLGDRKKNIQYF
cdr3_nt: TGTGCCAGCAGCCTCGGGGACAGGAAGAAAAACATTCAGTACTTC
j_call: TRBJ2-4
d_call: TRBD1
v_call: TRBV3-1/TRBV3-2
clone_size: .

cdr3_aa: CASSPRGGGEGQPQHF
cdr3_nt: TGTGCCAGCAGTCCTCGCGGGGGGGGTGAGGGCCAGCCCCAGCATTTT
j_call: TRBJ1-5
d_call: .
v_call: TRBV28
clone_size: .

cdr3_aa: CASSNTPGVETQYF
cdr3_nt: TGTGCCAGCAGCAACACTCCGGGAGTGGAGACCCAGTACTTC
j_call: TRBJ2-5
d_call: .
v_call: TRBV7-9
clone_size: .

cdr3_aa: CASSVDSGIYNEQFF
cdr3_nt: TGTGCCAGCAGCGTAGACTCGGGGATCTACAATGAGCAGTTCTTC
j_call: TRBJ2-1
d_call: .
v_call: TRBV9
clone_size: .

cdr3_aa: CASSLVGGRGSYNEQFF
cdr3_nt: TGTGCCAGCAGCTTAGTCGGGGGGCGGGGCTCGTACAATGAGCAGTTCTTC
j_call: TRBJ2-1
d_call: .
v_call: TRBV7-9
clone_size: .

cdr3_aa: CASSLGQGAQYF
cdr3_nt: TGCGCCAGCAGCTTGGGTCAGGGAGCCCAGTACTTC
j_call: TRBJ2-5
d_call: .
v_call: TRBV5-1
clone_size: .

cdr3_aa: CASRPEQALSTGELFF
cdr3_nt: TGCGCCAGCAGGCCAGAACAGGCCCTGAGCACCGGGGAGCTGTTTTTT
j_call: TRBJ2-2
d_call: .
v_call: TRBV10-2
clone_size: once

cdr3_aa: CASRRRDSHEKLFF
cdr3_nt: TGTGCCAGCAGACGCCGGGACAGCCATGAAAAACTGTTTTTT
j_call: TRBJ1-4
d_call: TRBD1
v_call: TRBV3-1/TRBV3-2
clone_size: .

cdr3_aa: CASSHKGGTGFNEQFF
cdr3_nt: TGCGCCAGCAGCCACAAGGGGGGGACAGGGTTCAATGAGCAGTTCTTC
j_call: TRBJ2-1
d_call: TRBD1
v_call: TRBV4-1
clone_size: .

cdr3_aa: CASSLVRTGELFF
cdr3_nt: TGTGCCAGCAGCTTAGTTCGTACCGGGGAGCTGTTTTTT
j_call: TRBJ2-2
d_call: .
v_call: TRBV11-2
clone_size: .

cdr3_aa: CASSYSLSAGTDTQYF
cdr3_nt: TGTGCCAGCAGTTACTCGTTGAGTGCTGGGACAGATACGCAGTATTTT
j_call: TRBJ2-3
d_call: .
v_call: TRBV6-2/TRBV6-3
clone_size: .

cdr3_aa: CAIILTGRIPIGYTF
cdr3_nt: TGCGCCATAATACTGACAGGGAGGATTCCTATAGGCTACACCTTC
j_call: TRBJ1-2
d_call: TRBD1
v_call: TRBV10-1
clone_size: .

cdr3_aa: CASGPGLPDTQYF
cdr3_nt: TGTGCTAGTGGACCCGGACTTCCAGATACGCAGTATTTT
j_call: TRBJ2-3
d_call: .
v_call: TRBV12-5
clone_size: .

cdr3_aa: CASSMYRGQSGELFF
cdr3_nt: TGTGCCAGTAGTATGTACAGGGGGCAGTCCGGGGAGCTGTTTTTT
j_call: TRBJ2-2
d_call: TRBD1
v_call: TRBV19
clone_size: .

cdr3_aa: CASSPKDSLKNIQYF
cdr3_nt: TGTGCCAGCTCACCCAAGGACAGCCTCAAAAACATTCAGTACTTC
j_call: TRBJ2-4
d_call: .
v_call: TRBV18
clone_size: .

cdr3_aa: CATSDSGGGAYNEQFF
cdr3_nt: TGTGCCACCAGTGATTCGGGGGGGGGCGCCTACAATGAGCAGTTCTTC
j_call: TRBJ2-1
d_call: TRBD2
v_call: TRBV24-1
clone_size: .

cdr3_aa: CASSGVEGRGYGYTF
cdr3_nt: TGTGCCAGCAGCGGGGTTGAAGGCCGGGGGTATGGCTACACCTTC
j_call: TRBJ1-2
d_call: .
v_call: TRBV5-4
clone_size: .

cdr3_aa: CASSDTSGGNEQFF
cdr3_nt: TGCGCCAGCAGTGATACTAGCGGGGGCAATGAGCAGTTCTTC
j_call: TRBJ2-1
d_call: TRBD2
v_call: TRBV10-1
clone_size: .

cdr3_aa: CASSPLPGQGADSPLHF
cdr3_nt: TGTGCCAGCTCACCACTTCCGGGACAGGGGGCAGATTCACCCCTCCACTTT
j_call: TRBJ1-6
d_call: TRBD1
v_call: TRBV18
clone_size: .

cdr3_aa: CASSPDRDWSGANVLTF
cdr3_nt: TGCGCCAGCAGCCCGGACAGGGATTGGTCTGGGGCCAACGTCCTGACTTTC
j_call: TRBJ2-6
d_call: TRBD1
v_call: TRBV4-1
clone_size: .

cdr3_aa: CASSLRFGQGAPQETQYF
cdr3_nt: TGTGCCAGCAGCCTAAGATTCGGACAGGGGGCCCCCCAAGAGACCCAGTACTTC
j_call: TRBJ2-5
d_call: TRBD1
v_call: TRBV7-9
clone_size: .

cdr3_aa: CASSLRAGHNTEAFF
cdr3_nt: TGTGCCAGCAGCTTGCGGGCGGGACACAACACTGAAGCTTTCTTT
j_call: TRBJ1-1
d_call: .
v_call: TRBV5-5
clone_size: .

cdr3_aa: CASKSRSGLPQPQHF
cdr3_nt: TGTGCCAGCAAATCCAGGTCAGGACTTCCTCAGCCCCAGCATTTT
j_call: TRBJ1-5
d_call: .
v_call: TRBV6-6
clone_size: .